This T cell receptor beta chain originates from a study of T cells after yellow fever vaccination. Trimming left V 0 bases short and J 1 base short, with 18 bases between. The CDR3 spans 18 residues. Germline CDR1 and CDR2: SGHVS and FNYEAQ. Study-level points and caveats: Sorting of memory subsets on day 0 yielded almost no detectable vaccine-responding clonotypes.

TCRdb re-analysed the 5' RACE reads in MiXCR, keeping a single row per CDR3 protein. In the table there are 25,000 to 30,000 distinct CDR3 sequences, 6.3% of which are singletons. Ten or more counts support this clonotype. The J gene is TRBJ1-2, the V gene TRBV7-6, with D perhaps matching TRBD1 (5 bases). This receptor was identified in a man aged 25 to 40 who received the YFV17D yellow fever vaccine. The starting material was PBMCs, either bulk or a sorted T-cell subset (CD4+, CD8+, memory, or dextramer-sorted; not recorded which), obtained on the day of the yellow fever booster vaccination. The CDR3 sequence: CASSLASKGRGDNYGYTF. DNA for the CDR3: TGTGCCAGCAGCTTAGCGTCAAAGGGGAGAGGCGATAACTATGGCTACACCTTC.